One T cell receptor beta chain is described in this entry. The antigen this receptor binds is unknown. The sample holds no much larger clone one base away, and base qualities are not on file. Ficoll-Paque density gradient centrifugation was used to isolate PBMCs. The data belong to a study of T-cell memory formation after mild COVID-19 (dated by TCRdb to the early 2020s). Describing the broader study: TCR sequence clusters from the two donors were found to be largely donor specific. Longitudinal TCRalpha and TCRbeta repertoire sequencing tracked T-cell clones expanding and contracting after mild COVID-19 in two donors. The cohort was made up of two young adult volunteers, one female and one male, who were previously healthy. Broad study findings and their caveats: Contracting CD4+ clones were located mainly in the CM and EM memory subsets, whereas CD8+ clones were found to be enriched in EMRA. Some responding clones were detected in pre-infection memory, which suggested that pre-existing cross-reactive memory T cells had joined the SARS-CoV-2 response. Clones contracting from day 15 to 85 had balanced CD4/CD8 phenotypes, while a second wave expanding from day 15 to 37 was biased towards CD4+. Whether the second-wave clones peaking on day 37 were SARS-CoV-2 specific was not confirmed. Only a couple of mild cases were covered by the study, and larger cohorts that include severe cases with pre-infection samples were considered necessary.

The listed sequencing device is Illumina NovaSeq 6000. cDNA libraries for TCRalpha and TCRbeta were prepared by 5'RACE using constant-segment primers, with sample barcodes and unique molecular identifiers added. Trizol reagent was used to extract RNA from every sample. The libraries were amplified in two PCR steps, and the second step added a second sample barcode and Illumina TruSeq adapters. Sequencing of libraries was performed on an Illumina NovaSeq with 2 x 150 bp paired-end reads. Turning to the authors' computational methods: The reads were demultiplexed and collapsed into UMI-guided consensus sequences using migec v1.2.7. With mixcr v2.1.11, UMI consensuses were aligned to TRA and TRB V and J templates and assembled into clonotypes. A clonotype was counted as expanded or contracted only if both edgeR and NoisET called the change significant, with noise models trained on biological replicates. For edgeR calls, a false discovery rate-adjusted p below 0.01 and a log2 fold-change threshold of 1 were applied. As an exploratory analysis of dynamics, max-normalized trajectories of the 1000 most abundant clonotypes were examined by PCA with hierarchical clustering. Separately sequenced CD4+ and CD8+ repertoires were used to assign a CD4 or CD8 phenotype to each responding clone. The raw public reads went through TCRdb reprocessing: fastp at Q25, MiXCR clone calling, in-frame beta chains kept. For every CDR3 protein sequence, its rows merge into one entry that carries the most common genes and DNA. The V and J calls here are based on TCRdb, not the publication. The sample includes 120,000 to 150,000 distinct CDR3 sequences, with approximately 6% observed a single time. The leading ten clones occupy just over 2% of the sample.

Trimmed from V: 5 bases; trimmed from J: 5 bases; junction bases lacking a gene match: 7. CDR1 and CDR2 were assigned from the germline V gene as SGHNT and YENEEA. Spanning cysteine to phenylalanine, the CDR3 consists of 15 amino acids. Here the CDR3 DNA is all that survives: 45 bases in frame from base 1. The TCR was taken from an adult woman who had mild COVID-19 (a few samples of this study predate the infection). The sample titles of this study are shuffled in the database, so cell type and time point are left out; the donor was told from shared clones. Sequencing used PBMCs or a T cell subset sorted from them (not recorded which). The chain is encoded by TRBV11-3 joined to TRBJ2-7; 12 junctional bases match TRBD2. The DNA reads TGTGCCAGCAGCCCGCCTTGGACTAGCGGGAACGAGCAGTACTTC. This encodes CASSPPWTSGNEQYF.